This T cell receptor beta chain is drawn from a study of blood T cell repertoires in COVID-19. Looking at the study overall: From T cells, B-cell-depleted T cells, or PBMCs came the material, which was cDNA or gDNA.

V dropped 2 bases and J dropped 4; count of bases not matched to a gene: 4. Germline V gene sequence: CDR1 MGHDK, CDR2 SYGVNS. The CDR3 extends over 15 amino acids. Profiled with immunoSEQ multiplex PCR; TCRdb holds only in-frame clones, not every one. The top ten hold roughly 47% of the sample, which has roughly 12,000 clones, approximately 80% seen once. The sequencing input was peripheral blood. This clonotype was obtained from a man aged 80 or over with acute or convalescent COVID-19. The V gene is TRBV25-1, the J gene TRBJ2-2; 7 positions match TRBD1. In DNA, the CDR3 is TGTGCCAGCAGTGAAGACAGGGTGGGCACCGGGGAGCTGTTTTTT. Residues: CASSEDRVGTGELFF.